The 28 T cell receptor beta chains presented below share a single source sample, sequenced in a study of post-analysis software for immune sequencing data. Overall study findings and caveats: Patients showed TRBV5-6, TRBV5-1 and TRBV20-1 among roughly five TRBV segments more frequent than in controls.

No cognate antigen is known for these TCRs. Built from TCR beta cDNA, the libraries had unique molecular identifiers in them. TCRdb reprocessed the PCR reads with MiXCR, giving one entry per CDR3 protein. The table has about 460,000 distinct CDR3 sequences, over 35% seen once. Material for sequencing was blood. The receptors stem from a girl aged 10-17 years with multiple sclerosis.

This CDR3 reads CASSLGPAPRRETQYF. CDR3 bases: TGTGCCAGCAGCTTAGGGCCGGCCCCCAGAAGAGAGACCCAGTACTTC. This rearrangement joins TRBV7-8 to TRBJ2-5; D call uncertain. Germline loops: CDR1 SGHVS, CDR2 FQNEAQ. Trimming took 1 base from V and 4 from J, leaving 16 bases between them. CDR3 size: 16 residues.

In this sample, this clonotype turned up a few times. The chain joins TRBV7-9 to TRBJ2-7; TRBD1 or TRBD2 may be the D gene (5 bases each). This CDR3 spans 15 amino acids. The germline V and J ends were trimmed by 4 bases and 3 bases, with 16 bases remaining between them. Germline-derived CDR1 and CDR2 are SEHNR and FQNEAQ (reference sequence). In DNA, the CDR3 is TGTGCCAGCAGCTCGAAGACCGGGGCAGACTACGAGCAGTACTTC. The encoded protein is CASSSKTGADYEQYF.

The gene calls are TRBV15 and TRBJ2-4; 7 bases agree with TRBD1. The V and J ends lost 7 bases and 9 bases, in that order; junction bases with no gene match: 12. CDR1 is LNHNV, CDR2 YYDKDF, per germline (reference sequence). CDR3 length: 14 residues. CDR3 sequence: CATTHDRARSIQYF. DNA of the CDR3: TGTGCCACCACGCATGACAGGGCCCGAAGCATTCAGTACTTC.

The rearrangement uses TRBV7-3 and TRBJ2-5; D is undetermined. This CDR3 has 13 residues. The V gene lost 4 bases and the J gene lost 0 bases, with 6 bases spanning the gap. CDR1 is SGHTA, CDR2 FQGTGA, per germline. The CDR3 loop reads CASSSRYQETQYF. CDR3 sequence (DNA): TGTGCCAGCAGCTCCAGGTACCAAGAGACCCAGTACTTC.

The J gene is TRBJ1-5, the V gene TRBV20-1; no definite D call. The CDR3 is 14 residues long. The germline gives CDR1 DFQATT, CDR2 SNEGSKA (reference sequence). The V end lost 0 bases, the J end lost 7 bases, and 13 bases lay between the germline ends. CDR3 coding DNA: TGCAGTGCTAGAGACGAAGGTCGGCGACAGCCCCAGCATTTT. This sequence encodes CSARDEGRRQPQHF.

The chain has TRBV7-6 and TRBJ2-1; D possibly matches TRBD1 or TRBD2 (5 bases each). The V end lost 5 bases, the J end lost 2 bases, and 13 bases lay between the germline ends. The length of the CDR3 is 15 residues. Per germline, CDR1 SGHVS and CDR2 FNYEAQ. The CDR3 DNA reads as TGTGCCAGCAGCCTAGTGGGGGAGACCTACAATGAGCAGTTCTTC. Its translation: CASSLVGETYNEQFF.

The chain uses TRBV2 and TRBJ2-1, with 9 bases that match TRBD2. Germline V gene data show CDR1 as SNHLY and CDR2 as FYNNEI. The V segment lost 4 bases and the J segment 8 bases; nucleotides outside the gene matches: 0. This CDR3 spans 12 amino acids. The CDR3 coding sequence is TGTGCCAGCAGTGGACTAGCGGATGAGCAGTTCTTC. This translates into CASSGLADEQFF.

Concerning this clonotype: One end of the junction varies from germline; a read error may be responsible. The chain employs TRBV6-5 and TRBJ2-1, with 9 bases aligning to TRBD2. In germline, CDR1 is MNHEY, CDR2 SVGAGI. The CDR3 is 15 residues long. The CDR3 loop is CTSSSGSGLIYEQFF. CDR3 nucleotides: TGTACCAGCAGTAGCGGGAGCGGATTAATCTATGAGCAGTTCTTC.

The V gene is TRBV12-3 or TRBV12-4, the J gene TRBJ2-5; 15 nucleotides match TRBD2. The CDR3 loop spans 18 amino acids. V gave up 5 bases and J gave up 5 bases; unmatched junction bases: 12. The CDR3 coding sequence is TGTGCCAGCAGTCCGGGACTAGCGGGAGGTATATGGACGGAGACCCAGTACTTC. This codes for CASSPGLAGGIWTETQYF.

The sample holds many counts of this clonotype. This chain joins TRBV3-1 and TRBJ2-3; D is uncertain. The CDR3 has 15 residues. Germline V gives CDR1 LGHDT, CDR2 YNNKEL (reference sequence). Between the trimmed V and J ends, which lost 0 bases and 4 bases, there was a span of 11 bases. Here the CDR3 reads CASSQDFSAADTQYF. DNA of the CDR3: TGTGCCAGCAGCCAAGATTTCAGCGCGGCAGATACGCAGTATTTT.

The chain combines TRBV28 with TRBJ2-7; the match to TRBD2 covers 8 bases. From germline, CDR1 is MDHEN and CDR2 SYDVKM. The junction had 12 bases not matched to a gene; V was cut back by 5 bases and J by 3 bases. This CDR3 contains 16 residues. The CDR3 nucleotides are TGTGCCAGCAGTCCCCGGGGGGGTTTACCCATCTACGAGCAGTACTTC. Its translation: CASSPRGGLPIYEQYF.

The chain is built from TRBV5-1 and TRBJ1-1; the D is unclear. Trimming stripped 4 bases from V and 3 bases from J, with 13 bases between. The CDR3 is made up of 14 amino acids. The germline gives CDR1 SGHRS, CDR2 YFSETQ. CDR3 bases: TGCGCCAGCAGCCCAGCCTTTGGGGACACTGAAGCTTTCTTT. It encodes CASSPAFGDTEAFF.

This chain joins TRBV11-2 and TRBJ2-3, with D maybe TRBD2 (6 bases). Trimming took 3 bases from V and 1 from J, leaving 11 bases between them. CDR1 SGHAT and CDR2 FQNNGV come from the germline V gene. This CDR3 is built from 15 residues. CDR3 sequence: CASSLGPSGTDTQYF. The CDR3 DNA sequence: TGTGCCAGCAGCTTGGGGCCTAGCGGCACAGATACGCAGTATTTT.

The chain couples TRBV6-1 to TRBJ2-7; 7 nucleotides align to TRBD1. CDR1 and CDR2 from the germline V gene are MNHNS and SASEGT. This CDR3 contains 14 residues. J gave up 0 bases and V 10 bases, and 9 bases lay outside the gene matches. The CDR3 nucleotides read TGTGCCACCACAACCGGGGACAGCTCCTACGAGCAGTACTTC. Protein product: CATTTGDSSYEQYF.

This clonotype was counted once. This chain connects TRBV20-1 to TRBJ2-3; D is undetermined. The CDR3 sequence is 10 residues long. V was shortened by 6 bases and J by 5 bases, with 6 bases between the two germline ends. The V gene's germline CDR1 is DFQATT and CDR2 SNEGSKA (reference sequence). Written as DNA, the CDR3 is TGCAGTGCCGGGCTAGATACGCAGTATTTT. This translates into CSAGLDTQYF.

V gene TRBV11-1 combines with J gene TRBJ2-1; possibly TRBD1 for D (6 bases). This CDR3 is 15 amino acids long. Looked up from germline, CDR1 is SGHAT and CDR2 is FQDESV (reference sequence). Trimming took off 5 bases at V and 7 bases at J, with 18 bases between the two ends. The CDR3 DNA is TGTGCCAGCAGCGAACTAGAGGGGGTCGGGAATGAGCAGTTCTTC. This gives the protein CASSELEGVGNEQFF.

This clonotype was picked up a small number of times. V and J are TRBV9 and TRBJ2-1; 9 nucleotides line up with TRBD1. After removal of 3 bases from V and 5 bases from J, the junction contained 6 bases not matched to a gene. This CDR3 has 15 residues. Germline values: CDR1 SGDLS, CDR2 YYNGEE. CDR3 loop: CASSATGQGDNEQFF. The CDR3 DNA is TGTGCCAGCAGCGCTACGGGACAGGGCGACAATGAGCAGTTCTTC.

The V gene is TRBV3-1, the J gene TRBJ1-2; 9 nucleotides match TRBD1. The ends lost 4 bases at V and 4 bases at J; junction bases unmatched: 7. CDR1 and CDR2 from the germline V gene are LGHDT and YNNKEL (reference sequence). The CDR3 is 15 amino acids. Written as DNA, the CDR3 is TGTGCCAGCAGCCCTCCGGGACAGGGACTCTATGGCTACACCTTC. The encoded protein is CASSPPGQGLYGYTF.

This clonotype came up a few times. The chain employs TRBV20-1 and TRBJ2-5; no definite D call. This CDR3 has 15 amino acids. The V gene lost 0 bases and the J gene lost 2 bases, with 13 bases spanning the gap. CDR1 and CDR2 from the germline V gene are DFQATT and SNEGSKA (reference sequence). CDR3 residues: CSARDIDSVQETQYF. The CDR3 DNA reads as TGCAGTGCTAGAGATATCGATTCGGTTCAAGAGACCCAGTACTTC.

The rearrangement links TRBV5-1 to TRBJ1-2; tentatively, D is TRBD1 (5 bases). V was pared by 5 bases and J by 9 bases, with 29 bases between. The CDR3 has 17 amino acids. CDR1 and CDR2 from the germline V gene are SGHRS and YFSETQ. This CDR3 reads CASRGSHRPEESISYTF. CDR3 bases: TGCGCCAGCAGGGGATCGCACAGGCCCGAAGAGTCTATAAGCTACACCTTC.

A few counts support this clonotype. V and J are TRBV12-3 or TRBV12-4 and TRBJ1-1; D is perhaps TRBD1 (6 bases). V was trimmed by 1 base and J by 3 bases, leaving 9 bases between them. CDR3 size: 14 residues. The CDR3 sequence is CASSLEYRDTEAFF. In DNA, the CDR3 is TGTGCCAGCAGTTTAGAGTACAGGGACACTGAAGCTTTCTTT.

This clonotype was picked up a small number of times. V usage is TRBV6-6 and J usage is TRBJ2-7, with D unresolved. CDR1 is MNHNY, CDR2 SVGAGI, per germline (reference sequence). The germline V and J ends were trimmed by 4 bases and 6 bases, with 16 bases remaining between them. The CDR3 length is 14 residues. The CDR3: CASSSSGPLGEQYF. The CDR3 DNA sequence: TGTGCCAGCAGTTCCTCCGGCCCCCTGGGCGAGCAGTACTTC.

The rearrangement links TRBV7-9 to TRBJ2-3; 10 nucleotides match TRBD2. The germline V gene encodes CDR1 SEHNR and CDR2 FQNEAQ (reference sequence). Losses at the gene ends were 10 bases for V and 3 bases for J; bases not matched to a gene: 10. This CDR3 is 15 amino acids long. CDR3 DNA sequence: TGTGCCACCGCGTTAAGACTAGCGGGTACAGATACGCAGTATTTT. Encoded protein: CATALRLAGTDTQYF.

CDR3 nucleotide sequence: TGTGCCACCAGTGATCATCGGACTAGCGGGAGCTACGAGCAGTACTTC. This sequence encodes CATSDHRTSGSYEQYF. The rearrangement links TRBV24-1 to TRBJ2-7, with 13 bases aligning to TRBD2. Germline V gene data show CDR1 as KGHDR and CDR2 as SFDVKD. Losses at the gene ends were 3 bases for V and 3 bases for J; bases not matched to a gene: 4. The CDR3 is 16 amino acids.

The gene calls are TRBV5-1 and TRBJ2-3; tentatively, D is TRBD2 (7 bases). V lost 0 bases and J 3 bases, leaving 14 bases between the germline ends. The V gene's germline CDR1 is SGHRS and CDR2 YFSETQ. The CDR3 is made up of 16 amino acids. CDR3 in amino acids: CASSLGPRGATDTQYF. CDR3 coding DNA: TGCGCCAGCAGCTTGGGCCCTCGGGGGGCAACAGATACGCAGTATTTT.

The chain employs TRBV5-1 and TRBJ1-6; 10 nucleotides line up with TRBD1. Losses at the gene ends were 0 bases for V and 11 bases for J; bases not matched to a gene: 5. There are 15 residues in the CDR3. CDR1 SGHRS and CDR2 YFSETQ come from the germline V gene. In DNA, the CDR3 is TGCGCCAGCAGCTTGGGACAGGGGGCGCATACACCCCTCCACTTT. Translation: CASSLGQGAHTPLHF.

The sample holds a few counts of this clonotype. J is TRBJ2-1 and V is TRBV7-9; 7 bases match TRBD2. There are 16 residues in the CDR3. J was trimmed by 8 bases and V by 1 base; bases with no gene match: 11. Germline-derived CDR1 and CDR2 are SEHNR and FQNEAQ (reference sequence). The CDR3 coding sequence is TGTGCCAGCAGCTTAGGAGGCGGGAGTGGATTCGATGAGCAGTTCTTC. It codes for CASSLGGGSGFDEQFF. The variable domain in full, with the rest retrieved from reference TRBV7-9 and TRBJ2-1, is DTGVSQNPRHKITKRGQNVTFRCDPISEHNRLYWYRQTLGQGPEFLTYFQNEAQLEKSRLLSDRFSAERPKGSFSTLEIQRTEQGDSAMYLCASSLGGGSGFDEQFFGPGTRLTVL.

This chain uses TRBV6-5 with TRBJ1-1; D might be TRBD1 (5 bases). The germline gives CDR1 MNHEY, CDR2 SVGAGI. This CDR3 has 18 residues. V dropped 0 bases and J dropped 0 bases, with 17 bases sitting between them. CDR3 sequence: CASSYSSGQGYMNTEAFF. The CDR3 DNA is TGTGCCAGCAGTTACTCCTCGGGTCAGGGATATATGAACACTGAAGCTTTCTTT.